Listed below are T cell receptor beta chains from one sample, sequenced in a study of cytomegalovirus exposure and HLA in healthy donors. Sequenced by immunoSEQ multiplex PCR; TCRdb stores in-frame clones only, minus some. The profile shows fewer than 250,000 clones, 70% to 80% of them singletons. Sequenced sample: PBMCs. Receptors originate from a male donor in good health and CMV-seropositive. Each CDR3 is given with its conserved first and last residue. A D gene is named only where the DNA matches it firmly. Clone size appears in some rows only: once, few, many, or a class for an expanded clone.

clone size	CDR3 length	D gene	J gene	V gene	CDR3 protein	CDR3 DNA
NA	13	TRBD1	TRBJ2-7	TRBV29-1	CGYSGTGSYEQYF	TGCGGCTATTCCGGGACAGGGTCCTACGAGCAGTACTTC
NA	14	TRBD1	TRBJ2-7	TRBV30	CAWSAGTDTYEQYF	TGTGCCTGGAGTGCAGGGACAGATACCTACGAGCAGTACTTC
NA	18	TRBD1	TRBJ1-1	TRBV10-3	CAIRDREGREALNTEAFF	TGTGCCATCAGGGACAGGGAAGGAAGGGAGGCCTTGAACACTGAAGCTTTCTTT
NA	15	NA	TRBJ1-1	TRBV28	CASSSPSTGNTEAFF	TGTGCCAGCAGTTCGCCCTCAACAGGGAACACTGAAGCTTTCTTT
once	14	TRBD1	TRBJ1-2	TRBV5-4	CASSLGGDRGGYTF	TGTGCCAGCAGCTTGGGGGGCGACAGGGGAGGCTACACCTTC
NA	15	TRBD2	TRBJ2-1	TRBV9	CASAKVGGVGNEQFF	TGTGCCAGCGCCAAAGTCGGGGGGGTAGGGAATGAGCAGTTCTTC
NA	15	TRBD1	TRBJ2-2	TRBV5-6	CASSFDRGRYGELFF	TGTGCCAGCAGCTTTGACAGGGGGAGATACGGGGAGCTGTTTTTT
NA	14	NA	TRBJ1-2	TRBV7-2	CASTIDRQIYGYTF	TGTGCCAGCACGATAGACAGGCAGATCTATGGCTACACCTTC
few	16	TRBD1	TRBJ2-2	TRBV11-3	CASSPRQGLDTGELFF	TGTGCCAGCAGCCCTCGACAGGGTTTAGACACCGGGGAGCTGTTTTTT
NA	14	TRBD1	TRBJ2-1	TRBV5-4	CATAAGGTYNEQFF	TGTGCCACCGCTGCAGGGGGAACCTACAATGAGCAGTTCTTC
once	15	NA	TRBJ1-5	TRBV9	CASSSGPEGNQPQHF	TGTGCCAGCAGCTCCGGACCGGAGGGGAATCAGCCCCAGCATTTT
NA	13	NA	TRBJ2-1	TRBV22-1	CPGSERSSCEQFF	TGTCCTGGGAGCGAGCGCAGCAGTTGTGAGCAGTTCTTC
NA	13	NA	TRBJ1-1	TRBV18	CASSPSGETEAFF	TGTGCCAGCTCACCTTCAGGGGAGACTGAAGCTTTCTTT
NA	12	NA	TRBJ2-3	TRBV2	CASRALPDTQYF	TGTGCCAGCAGAGCACTACCAGATACGCAGTATTTT
NA	14	TRBD1	TRBJ1-5	TRBV10-1	CASSLTGGTLPQHF	TGCGCCAGCAGCCTGACAGGGGGTACGCTCCCCCAGCATTTT
few	15	NA	TRBJ1-5	TRBV28	CASSSQQGSNQPQHF	TGTGCCAGCAGCTCTCAACAGGGTAGCAATCAGCCCCAGCATTTT
once	16	NA	TRBJ2-1	TRBV18	CASSPAGGNSLGEQFF	TGTGCCAGCTCACCGGCTGGCGGGAACTCCCTTGGTGAGCAGTTCTTC
NA	17	TRBD1	TRBJ2-2	TRBV27	CASSLTGQGGYTGELFF	TGTGCCAGCAGTTTAACGGGACAGGGGGGTTACACCGGGGAGCTGTTTTTT
NA	14	NA	TRBJ1-1	TRBV6-6	CASSYSQGPTEAFF	TGTGCCAGCAGTTACTCTCAGGGGCCCACTGAAGCTTTCTTT
NA	15	TRBD1	TRBJ1-5	TRBV30	CAWSVRGQDNQPQHF	TGTGCCTGGAGTGTCAGGGGACAGGACAATCAGCCCCAGCATTTT
NA	16	TRBD2	TRBJ2-3	TRBV7-8	CASSQPLAGGKDTQYF	TGCGCCAGCAGCCAACCCTTAGCGGGGGGGAAAGATACGCAGTATTTT
NA	15	TRBD2	TRBJ2-3	TRBV7-2	CASSSGLAGADTQYF	TGTGCCAGCAGCTCGGGACTAGCGGGAGCAGATACGCAGTATTTT
NA	13	NA	TRBJ2-5	TRBV9	CASNRETEETQYF	TGTGCCAGCAACCGGGAGACAGAAGAGACCCAGTACTTC
NA	11	NA	TRBJ2-1	TRBV28	CASSLRDEQFF	TGTGCCAGCTCCCTGAGGGATGAGCAGTTCTTC
NA	16	NA	TRBJ2-7	TRBV5-4	CASSHPRPGHSNEQYF	TGTGCCAGCAGCCATCCCCGACCGGGACACTCCAACGAGCAGTACTTC
NA	12	NA	TRBJ1-2	TRBV7-9	CASSWTEHGYTF	TGTGCCAGCAGCTGGACAGAGCATGGCTACACCTTC
few	14	TRBD1	TRBJ1-5	TRBV4-1	CASSQGAGGQPQHF	TGCGCCAGCAGCCAAGGGGCAGGGGGTCAGCCCCAGCATTTT
NA	15	TRBD1	TRBJ1-5	TRBV5-6	CASSWGQGAGQPQHF	TGTGCCAGCAGCTGGGGACAGGGGGCTGGGCAGCCCCAGCATTTT
NA	14	TRBD1	TRBJ2-7	TRBV29-1	CSVEGGDSSYEQYF	TGCAGCGTTGAAGGAGGGGACAGCTCCTACGAGCAGTACTTC
NA	16	TRBD1	TRBJ1-2	TRBV11-2	CASSFGQGGTNYGYTF	TGTGCCAGCAGCTTTGGACAGGGGGGGACTAACTATGGCTACACCTTC
NA	16	NA	TRBJ2-3	TRBV7-6	CASSLYQGPSTDTQYF	TGTGCCAGCAGCTTATATCAGGGGCCTAGCACAGATACGCAGTATTTT
NA	13	NA	TRBJ1-4	TRBV7-2	CASSLRQNEKLFF	TGTGCCAGCAGCTTAAGACAAAATGAAAAACTGTTTTTT